Listed below are T cell receptor beta chains from one sample, sequenced in a study of cytomegalovirus exposure and HLA in healthy donors. This table comes from immunoSEQ multiplex PCR, and its TCRdb copy is limited to in-frame clones, with some not included. The data contain about 170,000 clones, 60% to 80% of them seen just once; the ten biggest clones take up roughly 5.8%. The material sequenced was PBMCs. These receptors came from a man between 40 and 49 years old in good health and CMV-seropositive. Both conserved end residues are part of each CDR3. A D gene is named only where the DNA matches it firmly. The listing skips clone size in some rows; elsewhere it reads once, few, many or a size class.

V gene,clone size,D gene,J gene,CDR3 DNA,CDR3 protein
TRBV28,.,TRBD1,TRBJ2-7,TGTGCCAGCAGTTTCCAGGGACAGACCTACGAGCAGTACTTC,CASSFQGQTYEQYF
TRBV21-1,once,.,TRBJ1-1,TGTGCCAGCAGCGCCTCGGGGGGCCAGAACACTGAAGCTTTCTTT,CASSASGGQNTEAFF
TRBV5-1,once,TRBD1,TRBJ1-4,TGCGCCAGCAGCTTGGAAGCAACAGGGGCTAATGAAAAACTGTTTTTT,CASSLEATGANEKLFF
TRBV7-2,.,.,TRBJ2-1,TGTGCCAGCAGCTCCTCCGAGGCGCTCAATGAGCAGTTCTTC,CASSSSEALNEQFF
TRBV7-9,.,TRBD1,TRBJ1-5,TGTGCCAGCAGCTACTCAGGGGGCGATAGCAATCAGCCCCAGCATTTT,CASSYSGGDSNQPQHF
TRBV7-9,once,TRBD1,TRBJ1-1,TGTGCCAGCAGGTGGACAGGGGAAAACACTGAAGCTTTCTTT,CASRWTGENTEAFF
TRBV4-2,.,.,TRBJ1-1,TGTGCCAGCAGCCCCTCGTTGAACACTGAAGCTTTCTTT,CASSPSLNTEAFF
TRBV6-1,.,.,TRBJ1-2,TGTGCCAGCAGTGAAGCTAACCTGGCGGGCACCTTC,CASSEANLAGTF
TRBV6-5,.,TRBD1,TRBJ2-5,TGTGCCAGCAGTTACGGGACAGGGGGGGAGACCCAGTACTTC,CASSYGTGGETQYF
TRBV4-1,.,TRBD2,TRBJ2-1,TGCGCCAGCAGCCAAGTCTCCAGCGGGGGGGGAAATGAGCAGTTCTTC,CASSQVSSGGGNEQFF
TRBV28,.,TRBD1,TRBJ1-5,TGTGCCAGCAGGATGGAAGACAGGGTAAGTCAGCCCCAGCATTTT,CASRMEDRVSQPQHF
TRBV9,.,.,TRBJ2-1,TGTGCCAGCAGCGTTTACAATGGGCAGTTCTTC,CASSVYNGQFF
TRBV19,once,TRBD1,TRBJ2-2,TGTGCCAGTAGGCCTGGGGGGACAGGGGGCATAACTGTGGGCACCGGGGAGCTGTTTTTT,CASRPGGTGGITVGTGELFF
TRBV11-3,.,TRBD2,TRBJ2-1,TGTGCCAGCAGCTCCGTGGTAGCGGGGTACAATGAGCAGTTCTTC,CASSSVVAGYNEQFF
TRBV2,.,.,TRBJ2-6,TGTGCCAGACAGGGATCTGGGGCCAACGGCCTGACTTTC,CARQGSGANGLTF
TRBV6-5,.,TRBD2,TRBJ2-7,TGTGCCAGCAAACTAGCGCTCTCCTACGAGCAGTACTTC,CASKLALSYEQYF
TRBV5-1,.,.,TRBJ2-7,TGCGCCAGCAGCCGCGCGCAGGCCTCCTACGAGCAGTACTTC,CASSRAQASYEQYF